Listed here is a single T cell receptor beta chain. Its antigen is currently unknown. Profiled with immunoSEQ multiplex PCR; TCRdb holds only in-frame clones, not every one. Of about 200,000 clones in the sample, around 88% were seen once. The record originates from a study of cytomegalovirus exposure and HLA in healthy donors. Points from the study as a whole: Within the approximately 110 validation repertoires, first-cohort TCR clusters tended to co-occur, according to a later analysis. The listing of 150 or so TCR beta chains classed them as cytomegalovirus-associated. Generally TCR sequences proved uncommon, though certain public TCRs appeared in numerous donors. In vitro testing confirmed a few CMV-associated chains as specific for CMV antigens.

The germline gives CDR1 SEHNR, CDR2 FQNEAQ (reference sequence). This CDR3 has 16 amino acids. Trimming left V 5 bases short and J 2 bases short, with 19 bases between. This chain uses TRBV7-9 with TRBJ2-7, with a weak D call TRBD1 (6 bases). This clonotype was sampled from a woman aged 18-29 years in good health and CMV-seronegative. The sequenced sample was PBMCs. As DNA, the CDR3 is TGTGCCAGCAGCCTTCAAGGTGGACAGTACGCCTACGAGCAGTACTTC. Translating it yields CASSLQGGQYAYEQYF.